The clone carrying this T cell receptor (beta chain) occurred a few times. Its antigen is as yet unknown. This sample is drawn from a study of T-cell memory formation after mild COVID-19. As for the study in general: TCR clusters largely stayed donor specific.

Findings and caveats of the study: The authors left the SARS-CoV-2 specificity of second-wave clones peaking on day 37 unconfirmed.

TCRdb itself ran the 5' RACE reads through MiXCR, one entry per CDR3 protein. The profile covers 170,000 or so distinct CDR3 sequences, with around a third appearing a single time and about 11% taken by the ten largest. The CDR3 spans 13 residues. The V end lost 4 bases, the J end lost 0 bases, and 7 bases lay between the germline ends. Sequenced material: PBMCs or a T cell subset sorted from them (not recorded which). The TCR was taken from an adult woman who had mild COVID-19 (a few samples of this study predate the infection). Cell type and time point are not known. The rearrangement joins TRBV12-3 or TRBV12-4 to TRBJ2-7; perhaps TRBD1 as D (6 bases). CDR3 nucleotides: TGTGCCAGCAGTTCAGGGGTCTCCTACGAGCAGTACTTC. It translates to CASSSGVSYEQYF.